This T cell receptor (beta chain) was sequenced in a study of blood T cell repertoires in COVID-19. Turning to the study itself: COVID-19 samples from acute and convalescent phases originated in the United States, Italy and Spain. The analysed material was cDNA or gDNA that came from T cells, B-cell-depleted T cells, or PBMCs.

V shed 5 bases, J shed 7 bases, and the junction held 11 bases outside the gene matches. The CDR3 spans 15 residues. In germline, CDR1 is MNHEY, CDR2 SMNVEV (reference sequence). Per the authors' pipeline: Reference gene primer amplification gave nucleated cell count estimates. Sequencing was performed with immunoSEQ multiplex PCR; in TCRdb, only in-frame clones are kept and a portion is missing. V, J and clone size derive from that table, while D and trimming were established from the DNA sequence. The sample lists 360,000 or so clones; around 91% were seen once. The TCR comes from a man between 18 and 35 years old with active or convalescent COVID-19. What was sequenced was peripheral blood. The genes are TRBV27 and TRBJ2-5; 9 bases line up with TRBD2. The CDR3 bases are TGTGCCAGCAGTGGACTAGCGAGGGCGAATGGGACCCAGTACTTC. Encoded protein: CASSGLARANGTQYF.